Detailed here is one T cell receptor beta chain. Its antigen is as yet unknown. This CDR3 region has 17 residues. Trimming shortened V by 5 bases and J by 10 bases, and 24 bases separated the two germline ends. The germline V gene has CDR1 MNHNY and CDR2 SVGAGI (reference sequence). The sample is drawn from a study of Ad26.COV2.S vaccination and SARS-CoV-2 variants. Method: immunoSEQ multiplex PCR; TCRdb's copy keeps in-frame clones and lacks some. The sample has 330,000 or so clones, approximately 87% seen once; the top ten hold 5.5%. Regarding the study as a whole: Ad26.COV2.S recipients had broader spike-specific TCRs (P = 0.0014). Post-vaccination breadth of spike-specific CD8+ and CD4+ T cell responses was reportedly substantial. Estimates derived from TCR breadth and depth analyses may have underestimated total T cell responses. Recipients of vaccine and of placebo showed similar breadth of their non-spike TCR repertoires.

The treatment was: 15 to 20 received Ad26.COV2.S at low or high dose, single or two shots; roughly five received placebo; per-sample allocation not given. Samples came from day 63 after the first vaccine or placebo injection. The sample was peripheral blood, taken in a trial of Ad26.COV2.S vaccine versus placebo. The chain recombines TRBV6-6 with TRBJ1-6; tentative D call: TRBD1 (5 bases). The origin of this receptor is a person between 18 and 60 years old who received the Ad26.COV2.S COVID-19 vaccine or a placebo. The CDR3 coding sequence is TGTGCCAGCAGTCCAAGAAGGGGAGCAGGGTGGGGATCACCCCTCCACTTT. It yields the protein CASSPRRGAGWGSPLHF.